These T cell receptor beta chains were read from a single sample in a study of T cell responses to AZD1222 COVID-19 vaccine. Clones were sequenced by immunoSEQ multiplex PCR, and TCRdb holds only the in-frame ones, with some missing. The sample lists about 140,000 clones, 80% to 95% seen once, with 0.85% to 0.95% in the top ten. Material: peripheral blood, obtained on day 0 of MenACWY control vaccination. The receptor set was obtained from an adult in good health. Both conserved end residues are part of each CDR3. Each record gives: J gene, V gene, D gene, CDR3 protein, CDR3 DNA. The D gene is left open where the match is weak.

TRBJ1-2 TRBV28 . CASSVDRRGGYTF TGTGCCAGCAGCGTGGACAGAAGGGGCGGCTACACCTTC
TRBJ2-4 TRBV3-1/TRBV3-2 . CASSQEAHLGGKNIQYF TGTGCCAGCAGCCAAGAGGCACATCTAGGCGGCAAAAACATTCAGTACTTC
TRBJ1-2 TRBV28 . CASSGPGGYGYTF TGTGCCAGCTCCGGACCCGGGGGCTATGGCTACACCTTC
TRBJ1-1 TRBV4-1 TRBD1 CASSQDMDRSRTEAFF TGCGCCAGCAGCCAAGATATGGACAGGTCTAGGACTGAAGCTTTCTTT
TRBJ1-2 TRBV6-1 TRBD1 CASSEHSTGRGQNYGYTF TGTGCCAGCAGTGAACATTCGACAGGGCGGGGGCAGAACTATGGCTACACCTTC
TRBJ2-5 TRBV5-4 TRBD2 CASSLELAQETQYF TGTGCCAGCAGCTTGGAACTAGCGCAAGAGACCCAGTACTTC
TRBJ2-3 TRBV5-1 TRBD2 CASSLSSGVGDTQYF TGCGCCAGCAGCCTCTCTAGCGGGGTTGGGGATACGCAGTATTTT
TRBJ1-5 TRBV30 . CAWKVQGGQPQHF TGTGCCTGGAAGGTGCAGGGAGGACAGCCCCAGCATTTT
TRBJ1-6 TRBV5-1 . CASSQDPNSPLHF TGCGCCAGCAGCCAAGACCCGAATTCACCCCTCCACTTT
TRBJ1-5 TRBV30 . CAWSPELNQPQHF TGTGCCTGGAGCCCTGAGCTTAATCAGCCCCAGCATTTT
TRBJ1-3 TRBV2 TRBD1 CASSWAGGGAGNTIYF TGTGCCAGCAGCTGGGCAGGGGGAGGTGCTGGAAACACCATATATTTT
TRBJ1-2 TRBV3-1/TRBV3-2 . CASSQPRGGGYTF TGTGCCAGCAGCCAACCTCGGGGGGGCGGCTACACCTTC
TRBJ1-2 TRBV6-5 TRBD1 CASTPRQGAHGYTF TGTGCCAGCACTCCCAGGCAGGGGGCTCACGGCTACACCTTC
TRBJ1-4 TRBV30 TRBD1 CAAQGVSEKLFF TGTGCCGCCCAGGGGGTATCAGAAAAACTGTTTTTT
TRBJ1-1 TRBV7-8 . CASSLRGGTEAFF TGTGCCAGCAGCCTCCGGGGGGGCACTGAAGCTTTCTTT
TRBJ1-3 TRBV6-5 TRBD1 CASSSTGVLGNTIYF TGTGCCAGCAGTTCAACAGGGGTTCTCGGAAACACCATATATTTT
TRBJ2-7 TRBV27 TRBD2 CASSFTGGLAGVSYEQYF TGTGCCAGCAGTTTCACCGGGGGACTAGCGGGAGTCTCCTACGAGCAGTACTTC
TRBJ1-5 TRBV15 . CATSRQGQSNQPQHF TGTGCCACCAGCAGGCAGGGGCAAAGCAATCAGCCCCAGCATTTT
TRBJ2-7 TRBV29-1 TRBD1 CSVTGTGPGEQYF TGCAGCGTCACCGGGACAGGGCCCGGCGAGCAGTACTTC